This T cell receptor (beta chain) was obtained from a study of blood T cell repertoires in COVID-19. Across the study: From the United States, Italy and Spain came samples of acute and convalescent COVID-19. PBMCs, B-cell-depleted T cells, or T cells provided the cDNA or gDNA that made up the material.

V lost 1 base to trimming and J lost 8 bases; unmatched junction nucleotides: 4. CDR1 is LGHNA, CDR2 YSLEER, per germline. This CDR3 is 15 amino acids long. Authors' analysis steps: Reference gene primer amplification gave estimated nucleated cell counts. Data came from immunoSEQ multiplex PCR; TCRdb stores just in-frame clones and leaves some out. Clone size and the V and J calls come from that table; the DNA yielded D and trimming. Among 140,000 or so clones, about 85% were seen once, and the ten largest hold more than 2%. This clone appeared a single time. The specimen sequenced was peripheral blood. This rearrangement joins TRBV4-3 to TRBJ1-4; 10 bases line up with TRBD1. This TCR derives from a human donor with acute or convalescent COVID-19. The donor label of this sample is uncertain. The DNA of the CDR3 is TGCGCCAGCAGCCAAGCCGGGACAGGGGACGAAAAACTGTTTTTT. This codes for CASSQAGTGDEKLFF.